This TCR beta chain was sequenced for a study of response to subunit inactivated influenza vaccine. MiXCR, applied by TCRdb to the RT-PCR reads, yields one record per CDR3 protein. The sample lists 500,000 to 750,000 distinct CDR3 sequences, approximately 15% occurring once. The study, taken as a whole, reports: Each seasonal influenza vaccination recruits few new T cells, the authors suggested.

Per the germline V gene, CDR1 is LNHDA and CDR2 is SQIVND (reference sequence). The length of the CDR3 is 16 residues. V dropped 5 bases and J dropped 0 bases, with 11 bases sitting between them. Concerning this clonotype itself: Its target is not known.

The receptor was derived from a middle-aged man who received an inactivated influenza vaccine. The sample was PBMCs from blood, taken 12 days after vaccination. The gene calls are TRBV19 and TRBJ2-6; D not resolved. CDR3 region: CASSRGRYSGANVLTF. The CDR3 DNA follows: TGTGCCAGTAGTCGAGGACGGTACTCTGGGGCCAACGTCCTGACTTTC.